Listed here is a single T cell receptor (beta chain). Attached unique molecular identifiers marked individual cDNA molecules. From the 5' RACE reads, TCRdb called clonotypes with MiXCR, one entry per CDR3 protein. The sample carries about 45,000 distinct CDR3 sequences, about 9.9% recorded once. The data were taken from a study of early T cells in non-severe SARS-CoV-2 infection. The CDR3 extends over 14 amino acids. Germline V gene data show CDR1 as MNHNS and CDR2 as SASEGT. Trimming shortened V by 4 bases and J by 5 bases, and 11 bases separated the two germline ends. Sequencing was performed on whole blood. This clonotype originated in an adult who was a healthcare worker with PCR-confirmed SARS-CoV-2 infection or an uninfected control (not recorded which). J is TRBJ2-2 and V is TRBV6-1; D uncertain. The CDR3 reads CASSASWDTGELFF. The CDR3 nucleotides read TGTGCCAGCAGTGCCTCGTGGGATACCGGGGAGCTGTTTTTT.